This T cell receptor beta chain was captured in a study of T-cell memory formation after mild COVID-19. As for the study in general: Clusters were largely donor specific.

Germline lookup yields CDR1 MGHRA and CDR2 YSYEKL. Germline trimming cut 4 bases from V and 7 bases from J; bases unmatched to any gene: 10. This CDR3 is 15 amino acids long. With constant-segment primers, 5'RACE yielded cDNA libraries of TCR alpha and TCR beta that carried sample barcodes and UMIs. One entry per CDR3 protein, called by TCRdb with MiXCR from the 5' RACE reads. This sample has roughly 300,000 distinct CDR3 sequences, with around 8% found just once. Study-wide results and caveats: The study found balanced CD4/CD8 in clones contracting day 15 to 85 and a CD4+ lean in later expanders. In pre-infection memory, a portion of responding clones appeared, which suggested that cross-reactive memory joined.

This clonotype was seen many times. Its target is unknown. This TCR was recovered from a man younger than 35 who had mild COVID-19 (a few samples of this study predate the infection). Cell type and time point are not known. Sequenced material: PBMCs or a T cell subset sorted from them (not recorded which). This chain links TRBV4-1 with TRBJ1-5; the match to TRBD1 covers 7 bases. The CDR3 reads CASSPLQGGRQPQHF. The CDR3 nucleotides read TGCGCCAGCAGCCCCCTTCAGGGGGGAAGGCAGCCCCAGCATTTT.